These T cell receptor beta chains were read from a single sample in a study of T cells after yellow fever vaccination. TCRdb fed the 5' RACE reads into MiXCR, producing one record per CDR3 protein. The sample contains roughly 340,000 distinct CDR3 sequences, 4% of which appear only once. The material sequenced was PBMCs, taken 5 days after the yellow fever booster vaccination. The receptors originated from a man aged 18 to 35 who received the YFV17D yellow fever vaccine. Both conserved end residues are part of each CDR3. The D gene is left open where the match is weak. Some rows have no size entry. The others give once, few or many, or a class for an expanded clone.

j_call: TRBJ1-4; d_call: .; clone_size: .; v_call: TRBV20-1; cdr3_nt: TGCAGTGCTAGAGCCTCCATTTCGACCACAAAGGGAGCAACTAATGAAAAACTGTTTTTT; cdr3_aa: CSARASISTTKGATNEKLFF
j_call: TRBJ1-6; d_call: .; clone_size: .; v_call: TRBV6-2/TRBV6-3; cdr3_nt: TGTGCCAGCAGTTTCTACATTGGGGGGCCGAATAATTCACCCCTCCACTTT; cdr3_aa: CASSFYIGGPNNSPLHF
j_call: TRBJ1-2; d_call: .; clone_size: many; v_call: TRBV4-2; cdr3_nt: TGTGCCAGCAGCCGTTCAGGGGTCTATGGCTACACCTTC; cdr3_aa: CASSRSGVYGYTF
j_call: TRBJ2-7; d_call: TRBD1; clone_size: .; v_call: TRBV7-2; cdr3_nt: TGTGCCAGCAGCCCATGGACAGGGTCAGCCTTCGAGCAGTACTTC; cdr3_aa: CASSPWTGSAFEQYF
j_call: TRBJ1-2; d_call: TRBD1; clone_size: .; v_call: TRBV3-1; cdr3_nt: TGTGCCAGTTCTTTGCGGGACAGCATTCGACTTGGCTACACCTTC; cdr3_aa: CASSLRDSIRLGYTF
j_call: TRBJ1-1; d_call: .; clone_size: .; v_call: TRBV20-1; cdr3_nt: TGCAGTGCTAGATTGAAGGGGCTGTTCACTGAAGCTTTCTTT; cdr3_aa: CSARLKGLFTEAFF
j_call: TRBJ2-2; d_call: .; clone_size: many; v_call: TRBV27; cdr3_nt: TGTGCCAGCAGCTCCTCCGGGACAGGGGAGCTGTTTTTT; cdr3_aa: CASSSSGTGELFF
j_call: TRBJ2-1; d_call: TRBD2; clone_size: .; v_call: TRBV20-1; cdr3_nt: TGCAGTGCTAGAGATACCGTAGCGGGGGACCGCAATGAGCAGTTCTTC; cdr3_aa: CSARDTVAGDRNEQFF
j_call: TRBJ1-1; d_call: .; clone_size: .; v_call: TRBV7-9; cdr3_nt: TGTGCCAGCAGCTTAGGTCTCGACACTGAAGCTTTCTTT; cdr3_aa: CASSLGLDTEAFF
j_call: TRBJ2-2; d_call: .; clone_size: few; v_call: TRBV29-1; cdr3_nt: TGCAGCGCTCCACTGGGCACCGGGGAGCTGTTTTTT; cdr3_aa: CSAPLGTGELFF
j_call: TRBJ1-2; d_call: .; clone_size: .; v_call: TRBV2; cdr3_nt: TGTGCCATCCCAGTGGGGGGGGCCTATGGCTACACCTTC; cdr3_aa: CAIPVGGAYGYTF
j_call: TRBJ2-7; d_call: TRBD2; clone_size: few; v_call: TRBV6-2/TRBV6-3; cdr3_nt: TGTGCCAGCAGTTCGAAGACTAGCGGGGGGCTCTATTCCTACGAGCAGTACTTC; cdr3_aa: CASSSKTSGGLYSYEQYF
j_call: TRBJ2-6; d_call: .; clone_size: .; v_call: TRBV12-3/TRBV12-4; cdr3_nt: TGTGCCAGCAGACCCACCTCTGGGGCCAACGTCCTGACTTTC; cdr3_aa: CASRPTSGANVLTF
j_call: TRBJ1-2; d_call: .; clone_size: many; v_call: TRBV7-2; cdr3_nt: TGTGCCAGCAGCTTAAATCCAACAGGGTTCGCTAACTATGGCTACACCTTC; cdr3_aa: CASSLNPTGFANYGYTF
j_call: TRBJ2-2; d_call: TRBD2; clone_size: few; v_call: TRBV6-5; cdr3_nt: TGTGCCAGCAGTTACTCGTCCGGGGGGGTAACCGGGGAGCTGTTTTTT; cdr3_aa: CASSYSSGGVTGELFF
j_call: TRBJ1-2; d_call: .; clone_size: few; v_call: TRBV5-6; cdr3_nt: TGTGCCAGCAGAAATTTTCATGTATTCTATGGCTACACCTTC; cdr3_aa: CASRNFHVFYGYTF
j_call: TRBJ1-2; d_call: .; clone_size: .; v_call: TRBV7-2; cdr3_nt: TGTGCCAGCAGCTTTGAGGCGGGCGGCTACACCTTC; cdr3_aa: CASSFEAGGYTF
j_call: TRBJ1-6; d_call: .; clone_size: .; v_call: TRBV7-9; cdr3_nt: TGTGCCAGCAGCTCAGCATCCGGGGCCTATAATTCACCCCTCCACTTT; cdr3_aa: CASSSASGAYNSPLHF
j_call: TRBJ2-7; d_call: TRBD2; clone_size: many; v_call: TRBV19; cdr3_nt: TGTGCCAGTAGCTCGGGGGGACCCTACGAGCAGTACTTC; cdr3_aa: CASSSGGPYEQYF
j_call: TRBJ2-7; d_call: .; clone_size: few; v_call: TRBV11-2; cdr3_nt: TGTGCCAGCAGCTTACGCCTCAGGCCAGGGGATACCTACGAGCAGTACTTC; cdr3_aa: CASSLRLRPGDTYEQYF
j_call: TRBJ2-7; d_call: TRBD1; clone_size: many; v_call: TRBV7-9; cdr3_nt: TGTGCCAGCAGCTTCCCCGGACAGGGTTCGGTCGAGCAGTACTTC; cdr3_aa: CASSFPGQGSVEQYF
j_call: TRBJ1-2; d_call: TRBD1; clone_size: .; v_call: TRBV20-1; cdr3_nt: TGCAGTGCTAGAACAGGGGGCGGGTCCGGCTACACCTTC; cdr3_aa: CSARTGGGSGYTF
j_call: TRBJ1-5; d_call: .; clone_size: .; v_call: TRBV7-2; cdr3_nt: TGTGCCAGCACCCCCTCCTCCAATCAGCCCCAGCATTTT; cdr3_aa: CASTPSSNQPQHF
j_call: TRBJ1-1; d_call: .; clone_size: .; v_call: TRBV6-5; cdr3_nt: TGTGCCAGCAGCCATGGGAAGGTTCGAAAGAACACTGAAGCTTTCTTT; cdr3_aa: CASSHGKVRKNTEAFF
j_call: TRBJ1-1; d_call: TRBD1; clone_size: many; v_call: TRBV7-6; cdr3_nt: TGTGCCAGCAGCTTAGCGGGGCAGGGGGCAGGTGAAGCTTTCTTT; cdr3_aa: CASSLAGQGAGEAFF
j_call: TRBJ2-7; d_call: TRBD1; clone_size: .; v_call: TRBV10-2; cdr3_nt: TGCGCCAGCAGTGCGACAGGGGTCTCCTACGAGCAGTACTTC; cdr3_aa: CASSATGVSYEQYF